This T cell receptor (beta chain) emerged from a study of cytomegalovirus exposure and HLA in healthy donors. Primers included in the PCR were 60 Vbeta and 13 Jbeta primers. Repertoires were generated with immunoSEQ multiplex PCR, while TCRdb's copy carries only in-frame clones and drops some. This table holds about 70,000 clones, 70% to 80% found once. Germline CDR1 is GTSNPN and CDR2 is SVGIG (reference sequence). The CDR3 is 13 residues long. The germline V and J ends were trimmed by 7 bases and 12 bases, with 22 bases remaining between them. The sequencing input was PBMCs. This receptor was identified in a girl between 5 and 17 years old in good health and CMV-seropositive. The gene calls are TRBV30 and TRBJ2-1; D gene ambiguous. CDR3 coding DNA: TGTGCCTCCGAACCCTCCGGGTCGCTAACGCAGTTCTTC. This gives the protein CASEPSGSLTQFF.